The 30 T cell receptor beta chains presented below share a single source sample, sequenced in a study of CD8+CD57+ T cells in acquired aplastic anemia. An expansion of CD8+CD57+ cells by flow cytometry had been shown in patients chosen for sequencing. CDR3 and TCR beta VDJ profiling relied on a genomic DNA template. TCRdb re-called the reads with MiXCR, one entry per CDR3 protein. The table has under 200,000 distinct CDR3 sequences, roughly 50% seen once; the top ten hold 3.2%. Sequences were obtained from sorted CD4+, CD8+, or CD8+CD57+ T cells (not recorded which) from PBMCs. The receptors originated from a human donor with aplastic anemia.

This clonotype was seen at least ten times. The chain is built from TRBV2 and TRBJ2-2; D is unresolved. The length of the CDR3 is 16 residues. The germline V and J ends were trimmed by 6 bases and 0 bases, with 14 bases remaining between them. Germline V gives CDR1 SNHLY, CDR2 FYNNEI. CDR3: CASRASGSANTGELFF. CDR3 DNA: TGTGCCAGCAGGGCGTCGGGCTCTGCGAACACCGGGGAGCTGTTTTTT.

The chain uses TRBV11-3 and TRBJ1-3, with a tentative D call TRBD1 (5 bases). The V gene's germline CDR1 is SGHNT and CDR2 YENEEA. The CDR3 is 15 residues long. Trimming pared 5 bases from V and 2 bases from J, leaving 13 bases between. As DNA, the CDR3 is TGTGCCAGCAGCCAAGTGGGGGGAACTGGAAACACCATATATTTT. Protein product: CASSQVGGTGNTIYF.

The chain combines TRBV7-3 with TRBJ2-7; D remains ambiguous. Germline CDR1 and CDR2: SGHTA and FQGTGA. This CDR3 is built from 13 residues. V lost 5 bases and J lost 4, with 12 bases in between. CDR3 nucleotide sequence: TGTGCCAGCAGCCAGGATGGCGTTTACGAGCAGTACTTC. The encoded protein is CASSQDGVYEQYF.

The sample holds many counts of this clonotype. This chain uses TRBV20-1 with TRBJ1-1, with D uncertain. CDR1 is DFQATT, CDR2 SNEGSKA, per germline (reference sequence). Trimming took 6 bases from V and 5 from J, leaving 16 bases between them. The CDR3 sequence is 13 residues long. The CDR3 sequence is CSASGPLGTEAFF. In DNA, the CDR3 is TGCAGTGCATCCGGGCCCCTGGGAACTGAAGCTTTCTTT.

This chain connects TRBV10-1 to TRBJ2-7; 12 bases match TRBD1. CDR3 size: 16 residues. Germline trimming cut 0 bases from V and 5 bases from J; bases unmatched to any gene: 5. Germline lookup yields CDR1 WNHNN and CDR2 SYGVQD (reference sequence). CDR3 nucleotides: TGCGCCAGCAGTGAGTCTTGGGGACAGGGGGCAAACGAGCAGTACTTC. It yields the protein CASSESWGQGANEQYF.

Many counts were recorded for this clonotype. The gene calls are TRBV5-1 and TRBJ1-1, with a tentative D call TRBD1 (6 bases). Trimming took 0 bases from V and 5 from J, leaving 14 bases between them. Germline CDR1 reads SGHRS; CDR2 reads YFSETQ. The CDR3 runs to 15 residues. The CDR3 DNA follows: TGCGCCAGCAGCTTGGCTTCAGGGGCGCGAACTGAAGCTTTCTTT. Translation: CASSLASGARTEAFF.

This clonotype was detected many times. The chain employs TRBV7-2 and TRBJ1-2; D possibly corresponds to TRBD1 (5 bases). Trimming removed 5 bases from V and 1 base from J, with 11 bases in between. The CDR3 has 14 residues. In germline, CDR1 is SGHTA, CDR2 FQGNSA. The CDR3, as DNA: TGTGCCAGCAGCGGACACACCAATAACTATGGCTACACCTTC. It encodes CASSGHTNNYGYTF. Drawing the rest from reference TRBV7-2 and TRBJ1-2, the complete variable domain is GAGVSQSPSNKVTEKGKDVELRCDPISGHTALYWYRQSLGQGLEFLIYFQGNSAPDKSGLPSDRFSAERTGGSVSTLTIQRTQQEDSAVYLCASSGHTNNYGYTFGSGTRLTVV.

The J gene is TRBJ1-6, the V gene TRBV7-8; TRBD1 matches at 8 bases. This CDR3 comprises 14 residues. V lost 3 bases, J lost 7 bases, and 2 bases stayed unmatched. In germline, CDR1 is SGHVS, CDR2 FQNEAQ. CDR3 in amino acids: CASSFDRGNSPLHF. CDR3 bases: TGTGCCAGCAGCTTCGACAGGGGCAATTCACCCCTCCACTTT.

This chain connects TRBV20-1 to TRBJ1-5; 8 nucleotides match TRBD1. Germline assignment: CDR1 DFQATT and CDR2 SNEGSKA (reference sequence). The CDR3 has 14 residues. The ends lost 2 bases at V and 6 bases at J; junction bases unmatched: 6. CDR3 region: CSARQTGDRQPQHF. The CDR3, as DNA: TGCAGTGCTAGACAGACAGGGGATCGTCAGCCCCAGCATTTT.

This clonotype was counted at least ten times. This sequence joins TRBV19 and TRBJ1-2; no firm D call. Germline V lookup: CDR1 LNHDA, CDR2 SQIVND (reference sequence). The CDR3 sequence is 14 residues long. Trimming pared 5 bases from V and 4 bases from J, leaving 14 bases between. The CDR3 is CASSLARPFYGYTF. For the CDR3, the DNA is TGTGCCAGTAGTCTAGCCCGACCTTTCTATGGCTACACCTTC.

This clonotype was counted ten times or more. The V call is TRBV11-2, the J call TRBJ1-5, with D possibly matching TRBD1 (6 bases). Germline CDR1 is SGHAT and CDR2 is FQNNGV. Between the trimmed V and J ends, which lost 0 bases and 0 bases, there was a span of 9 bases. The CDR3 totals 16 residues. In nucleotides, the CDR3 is TGTGCCAGCAGCTTAGATAACAGGGCTAGCAATCAGCCCCAGCATTTT. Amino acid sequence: CASSLDNRASNQPQHF.

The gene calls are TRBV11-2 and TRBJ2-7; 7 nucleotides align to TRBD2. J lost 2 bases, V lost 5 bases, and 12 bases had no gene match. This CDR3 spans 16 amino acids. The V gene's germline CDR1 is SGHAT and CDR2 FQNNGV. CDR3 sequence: CASSRKGGGGTYEQYF. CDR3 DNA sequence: TGTGCCAGCAGCCGGAAGGGAGGCGGGGGAACCTACGAGCAGTACTTC.

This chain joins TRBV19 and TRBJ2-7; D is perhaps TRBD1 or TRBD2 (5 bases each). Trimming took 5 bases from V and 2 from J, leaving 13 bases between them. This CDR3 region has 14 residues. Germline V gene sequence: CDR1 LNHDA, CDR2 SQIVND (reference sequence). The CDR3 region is CASSPRDLAYEQYF. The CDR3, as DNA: TGTGCCAGTAGTCCCAGGGACCTAGCCTACGAGCAGTACTTC.

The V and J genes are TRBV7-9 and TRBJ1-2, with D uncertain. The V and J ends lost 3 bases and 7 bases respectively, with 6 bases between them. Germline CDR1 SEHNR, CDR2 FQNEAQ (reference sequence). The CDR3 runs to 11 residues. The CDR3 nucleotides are TGTGCCAGCAGCTTCCTAGGTGGCTACACCTTC. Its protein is CASSFLGGYTF.

The CDR3 bases are TGTGCCAGCCGAGACGCGTGGGGCGGCAATCAGCCCCAGCATTTT. This sequence encodes CASRDAWGGNQPQHF. J is TRBJ1-5 and V is TRBV6-1; maybe TRBD1 (5 bases). The V gene's germline CDR1 is MNHNS and CDR2 SASEGT. V was pared by 8 bases and J by 2 bases, with 16 bases between. There are 15 residues in the CDR3.

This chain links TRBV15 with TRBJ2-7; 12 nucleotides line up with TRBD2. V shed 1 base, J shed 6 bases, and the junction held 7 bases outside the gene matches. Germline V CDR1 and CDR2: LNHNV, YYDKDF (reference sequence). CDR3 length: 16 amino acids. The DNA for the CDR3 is TGTGCCACCAGCAGAGGAGGACTAGCGGGGCGTTCCGAGCAGTACTTC. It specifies CATSRGGLAGRSEQYF.

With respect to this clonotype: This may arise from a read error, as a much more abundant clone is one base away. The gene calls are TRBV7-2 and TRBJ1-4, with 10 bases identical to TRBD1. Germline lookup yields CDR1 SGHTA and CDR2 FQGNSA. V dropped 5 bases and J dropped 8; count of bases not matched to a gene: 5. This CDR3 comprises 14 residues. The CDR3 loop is CASSRDRGKEKLFF. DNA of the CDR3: TGTGCCAGCAGCCGGGACAGGGGTAAGGAAAAACTGTTTTTT. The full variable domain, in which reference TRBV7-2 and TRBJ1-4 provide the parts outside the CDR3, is GAGVSQSPSNKVTEKGKDVELRCDPISGHTALYWYRQSLGQGLEFLIYFQGNSAPDKSGLPSDRFSAERTGGSVSTLTIQRTQQEDSAVYLCASSRDRGKEKLFFGSGTQLSVL.

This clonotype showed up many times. CDR3 DNA sequence: TGTGCCAGCAGTCCAAGGACGGGGTCCTACGAGCAGTACGTC. Translated: CASSPRTGSYEQYV. The V call is TRBV6-1, the J call TRBJ2-7; the D gene is possibly TRBD2 (5 bases). CDR1 and CDR2 (germline): MNHNS, SASEGT. Trimming cost V 5 bases and J 1 base, with 12 bases left between them. The CDR3 covers 14 residues.

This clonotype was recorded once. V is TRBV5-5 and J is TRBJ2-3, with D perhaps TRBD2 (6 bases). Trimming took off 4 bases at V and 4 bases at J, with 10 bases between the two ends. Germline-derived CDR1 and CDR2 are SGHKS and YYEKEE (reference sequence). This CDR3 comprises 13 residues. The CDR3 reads CASSPGGADTQYF. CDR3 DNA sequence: TGTGCCAGCAGCCCCGGAGGGGCAGATACGCAGTATTTT. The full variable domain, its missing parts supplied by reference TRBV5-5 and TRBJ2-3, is DAGVTQSPTHLIKTRGQQVTLRCSPISGHKSVSWYQQVLGQGPQFIFQYYEKEERGRGNFPDRFSARQFPNYSSELNVNALLLGDSALYLCASSPGGADTQYFGPGTRLTVL.

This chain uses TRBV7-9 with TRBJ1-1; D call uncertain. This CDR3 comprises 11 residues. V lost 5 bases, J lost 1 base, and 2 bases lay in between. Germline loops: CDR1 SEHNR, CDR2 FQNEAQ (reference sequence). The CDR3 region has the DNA TGTGCCAGCAGCCAGAACACTGAAGCTTTCTTT. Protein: CASSQNTEAFF.

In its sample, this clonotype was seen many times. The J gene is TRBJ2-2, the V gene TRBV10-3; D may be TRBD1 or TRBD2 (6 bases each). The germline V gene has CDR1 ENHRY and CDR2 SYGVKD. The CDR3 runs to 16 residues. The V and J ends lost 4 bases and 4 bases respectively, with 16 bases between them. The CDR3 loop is CAISAAVEGGTGELFF. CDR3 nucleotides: TGTGCCATCAGTGCGGCAGTTGAGGGGGGCACCGGGGAGCTGTTTTTT.

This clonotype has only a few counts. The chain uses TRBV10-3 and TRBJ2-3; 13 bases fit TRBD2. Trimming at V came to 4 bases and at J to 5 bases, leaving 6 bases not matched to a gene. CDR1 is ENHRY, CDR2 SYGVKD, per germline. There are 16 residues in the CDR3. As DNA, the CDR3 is TGTGCCATCAGTGCCGGGACTAGCGGGGTCATAGATACGCAGTATTTT. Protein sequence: CAISAGTSGVIDTQYF.

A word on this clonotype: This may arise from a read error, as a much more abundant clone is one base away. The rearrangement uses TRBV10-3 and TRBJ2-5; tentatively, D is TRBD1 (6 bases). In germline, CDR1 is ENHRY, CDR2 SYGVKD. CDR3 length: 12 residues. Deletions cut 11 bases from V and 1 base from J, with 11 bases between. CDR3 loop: CAGKGGQETQYF. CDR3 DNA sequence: TGTGCCGGCAAAGGGGGCCAAGAGACCCAGTACTTC.

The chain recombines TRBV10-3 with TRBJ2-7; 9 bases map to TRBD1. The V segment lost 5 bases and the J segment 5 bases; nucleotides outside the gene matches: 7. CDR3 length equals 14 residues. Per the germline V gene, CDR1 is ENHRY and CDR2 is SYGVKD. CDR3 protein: CAISPGTGSNEQYF. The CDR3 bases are TGTGCCATCAGTCCCGGGACAGGGTCTAACGAGCAGTACTTC.

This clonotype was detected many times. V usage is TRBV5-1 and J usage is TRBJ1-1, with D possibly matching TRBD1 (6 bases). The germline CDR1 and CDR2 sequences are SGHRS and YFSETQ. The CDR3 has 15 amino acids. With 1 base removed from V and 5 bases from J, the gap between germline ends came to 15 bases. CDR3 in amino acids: CASSLIGGGDTEAFF. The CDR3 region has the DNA TGCGCCAGCAGCTTGATCGGTGGGGGCGATACTGAAGCTTTCTTT.

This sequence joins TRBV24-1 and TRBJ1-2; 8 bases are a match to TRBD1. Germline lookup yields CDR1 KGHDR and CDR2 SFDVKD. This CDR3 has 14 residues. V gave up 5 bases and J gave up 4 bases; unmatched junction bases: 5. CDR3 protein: CATSGLDRGYGYTF. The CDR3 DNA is TGTGCCACCAGTGGTCTTGACAGGGGCTATGGCTACACCTTC.

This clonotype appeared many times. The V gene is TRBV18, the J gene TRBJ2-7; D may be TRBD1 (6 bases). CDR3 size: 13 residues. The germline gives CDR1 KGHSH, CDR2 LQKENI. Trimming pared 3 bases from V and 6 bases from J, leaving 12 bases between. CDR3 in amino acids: CASSPSDRPEQYF. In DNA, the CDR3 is TGTGCCAGCTCACCCTCGGACAGACCCGAGCAGTACTTC.

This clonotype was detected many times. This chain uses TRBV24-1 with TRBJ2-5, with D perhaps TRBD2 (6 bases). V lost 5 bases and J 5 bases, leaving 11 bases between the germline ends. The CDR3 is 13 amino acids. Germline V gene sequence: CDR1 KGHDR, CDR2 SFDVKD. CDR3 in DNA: TGTGCCACCAGTGGCAGCGGGTGGGAGACCCAGTACTTC. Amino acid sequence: CATSGSGWETQYF.

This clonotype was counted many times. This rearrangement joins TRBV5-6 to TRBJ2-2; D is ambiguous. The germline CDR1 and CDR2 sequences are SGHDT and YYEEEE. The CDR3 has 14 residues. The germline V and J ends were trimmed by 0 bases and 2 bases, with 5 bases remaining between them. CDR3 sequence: CASSLERNTGELFF. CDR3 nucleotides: TGTGCCAGCAGCTTGGAGCGAAACACCGGGGAGCTGTTTTTT.

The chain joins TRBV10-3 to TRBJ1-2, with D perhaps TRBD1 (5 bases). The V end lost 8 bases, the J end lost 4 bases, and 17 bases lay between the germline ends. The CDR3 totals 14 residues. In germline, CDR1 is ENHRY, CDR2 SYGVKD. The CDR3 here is CAISRDEGVYGYTF. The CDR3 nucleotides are TGTGCCATCTCACGTGACGAAGGGGTCTATGGCTACACCTTC.